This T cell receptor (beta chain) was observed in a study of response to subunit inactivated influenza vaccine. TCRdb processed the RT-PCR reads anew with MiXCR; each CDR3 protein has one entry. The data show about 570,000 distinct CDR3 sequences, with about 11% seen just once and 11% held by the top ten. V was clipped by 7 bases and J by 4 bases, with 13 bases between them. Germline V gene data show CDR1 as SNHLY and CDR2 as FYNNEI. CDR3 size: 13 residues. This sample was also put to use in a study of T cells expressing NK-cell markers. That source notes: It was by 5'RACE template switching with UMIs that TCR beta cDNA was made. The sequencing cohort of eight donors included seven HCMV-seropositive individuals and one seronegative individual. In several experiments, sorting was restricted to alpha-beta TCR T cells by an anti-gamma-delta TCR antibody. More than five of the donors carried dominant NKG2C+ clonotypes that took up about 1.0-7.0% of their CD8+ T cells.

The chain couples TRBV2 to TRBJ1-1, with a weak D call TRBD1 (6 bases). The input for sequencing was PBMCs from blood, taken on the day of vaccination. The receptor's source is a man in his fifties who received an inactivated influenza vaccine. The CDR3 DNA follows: TGTGCCAGCAAAACCGGGACATCCACTGAAGCTTTCTTT. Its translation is CASKTGTSTEAFF.